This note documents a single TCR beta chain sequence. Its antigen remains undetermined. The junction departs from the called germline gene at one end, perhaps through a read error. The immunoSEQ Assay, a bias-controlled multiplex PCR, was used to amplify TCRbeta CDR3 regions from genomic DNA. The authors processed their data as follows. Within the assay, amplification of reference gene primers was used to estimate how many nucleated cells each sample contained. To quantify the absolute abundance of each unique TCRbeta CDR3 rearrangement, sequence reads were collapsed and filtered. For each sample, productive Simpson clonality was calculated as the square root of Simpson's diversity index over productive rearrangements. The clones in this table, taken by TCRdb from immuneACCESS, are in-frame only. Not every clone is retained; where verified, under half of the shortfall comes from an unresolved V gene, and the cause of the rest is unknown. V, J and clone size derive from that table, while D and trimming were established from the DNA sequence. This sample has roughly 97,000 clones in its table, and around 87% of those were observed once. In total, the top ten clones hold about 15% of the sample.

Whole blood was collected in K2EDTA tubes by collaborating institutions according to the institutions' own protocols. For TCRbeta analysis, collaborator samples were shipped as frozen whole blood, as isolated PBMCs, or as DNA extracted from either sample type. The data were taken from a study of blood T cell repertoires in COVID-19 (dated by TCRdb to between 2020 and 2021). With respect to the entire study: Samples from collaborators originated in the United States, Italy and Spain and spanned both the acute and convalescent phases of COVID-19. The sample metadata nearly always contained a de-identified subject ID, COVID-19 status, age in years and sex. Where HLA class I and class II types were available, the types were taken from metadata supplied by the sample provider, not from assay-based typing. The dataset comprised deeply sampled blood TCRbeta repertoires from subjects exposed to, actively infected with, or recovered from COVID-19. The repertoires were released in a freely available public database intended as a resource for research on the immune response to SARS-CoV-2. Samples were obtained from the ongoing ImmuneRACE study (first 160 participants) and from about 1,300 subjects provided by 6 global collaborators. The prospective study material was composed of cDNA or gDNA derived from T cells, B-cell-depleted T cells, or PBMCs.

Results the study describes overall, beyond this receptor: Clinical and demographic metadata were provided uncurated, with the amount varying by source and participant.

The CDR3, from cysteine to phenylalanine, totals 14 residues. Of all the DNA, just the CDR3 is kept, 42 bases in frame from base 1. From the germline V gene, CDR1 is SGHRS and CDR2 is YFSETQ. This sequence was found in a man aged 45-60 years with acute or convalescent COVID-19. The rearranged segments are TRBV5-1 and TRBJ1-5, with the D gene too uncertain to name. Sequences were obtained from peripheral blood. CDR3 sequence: CASSTDGGNQPQHF. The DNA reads TGCGCCAGCAGCACAGACGGTGGCAACCAGCCCCAGCATTTT.